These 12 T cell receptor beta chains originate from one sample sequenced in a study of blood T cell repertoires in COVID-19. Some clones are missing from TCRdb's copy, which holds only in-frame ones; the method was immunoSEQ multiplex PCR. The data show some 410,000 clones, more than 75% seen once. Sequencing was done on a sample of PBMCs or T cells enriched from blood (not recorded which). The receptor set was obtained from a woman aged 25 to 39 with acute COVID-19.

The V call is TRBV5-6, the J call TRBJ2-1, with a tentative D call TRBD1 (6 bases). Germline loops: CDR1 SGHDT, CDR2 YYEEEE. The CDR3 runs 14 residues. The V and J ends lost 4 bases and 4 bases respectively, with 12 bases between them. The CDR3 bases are TGTGCCAGCAGCCAAGGACAGTTATACAATGAGCAGTTCTTC. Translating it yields CASSQGQLYNEQFF.

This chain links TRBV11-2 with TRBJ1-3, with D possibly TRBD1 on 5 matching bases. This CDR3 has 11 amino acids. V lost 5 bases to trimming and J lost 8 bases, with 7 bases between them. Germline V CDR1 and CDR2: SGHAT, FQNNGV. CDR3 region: CASSRGDTIYF. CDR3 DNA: TGTGCCAGCAGCCGGGGGGACACCATATATTTT.

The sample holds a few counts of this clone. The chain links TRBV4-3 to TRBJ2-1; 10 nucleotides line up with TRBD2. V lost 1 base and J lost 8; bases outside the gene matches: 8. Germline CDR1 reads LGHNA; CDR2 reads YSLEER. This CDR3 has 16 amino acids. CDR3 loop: CASSQGGLAPDDEQFF. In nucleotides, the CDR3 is TGCGCCAGCAGCCAAGGGGGACTAGCGCCCGACGATGAGCAGTTCTTC.

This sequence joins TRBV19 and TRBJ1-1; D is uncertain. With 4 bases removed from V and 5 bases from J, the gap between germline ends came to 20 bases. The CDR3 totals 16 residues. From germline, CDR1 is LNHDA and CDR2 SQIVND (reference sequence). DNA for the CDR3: TGTGCCAGTAGTACCAACAAATCGGGGAAACGTACTGAAGCTTTCTTT. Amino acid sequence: CASSTNKSGKRTEAFF.

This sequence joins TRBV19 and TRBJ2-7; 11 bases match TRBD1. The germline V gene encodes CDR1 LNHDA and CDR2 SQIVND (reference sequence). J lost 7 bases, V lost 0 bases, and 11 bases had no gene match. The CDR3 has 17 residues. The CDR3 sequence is CASSIDYPGQGVEEQYF. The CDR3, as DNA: TGTGCCAGTAGTATAGATTACCCGGGACAGGGGGTTGAGGAGCAGTACTTC.

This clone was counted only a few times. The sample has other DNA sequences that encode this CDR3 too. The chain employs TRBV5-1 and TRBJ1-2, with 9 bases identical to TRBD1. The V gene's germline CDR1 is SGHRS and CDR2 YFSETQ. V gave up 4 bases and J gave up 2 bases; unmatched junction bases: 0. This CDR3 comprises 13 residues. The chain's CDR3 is CASSGQGNYGYTF. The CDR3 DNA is TGCGCCAGCAGCGGACAGGGGAACTATGGCTACACCTTC.

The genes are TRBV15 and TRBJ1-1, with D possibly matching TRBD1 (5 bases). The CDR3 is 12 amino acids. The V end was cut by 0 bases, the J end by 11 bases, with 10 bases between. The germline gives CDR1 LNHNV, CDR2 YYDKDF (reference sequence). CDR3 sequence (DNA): TGTGCCACCAGCAGAGACGGGGGGAAGGCTTTCTTT. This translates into CATSRDGGKAFF.

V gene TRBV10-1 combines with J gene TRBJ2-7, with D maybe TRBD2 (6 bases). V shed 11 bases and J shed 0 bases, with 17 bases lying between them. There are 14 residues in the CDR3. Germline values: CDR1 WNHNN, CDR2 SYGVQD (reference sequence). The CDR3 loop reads CAHGLAKSSYEQYF. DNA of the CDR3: TGCGCCCACGGGCTAGCGAAGAGCTCCTACGAGCAGTACTTC.

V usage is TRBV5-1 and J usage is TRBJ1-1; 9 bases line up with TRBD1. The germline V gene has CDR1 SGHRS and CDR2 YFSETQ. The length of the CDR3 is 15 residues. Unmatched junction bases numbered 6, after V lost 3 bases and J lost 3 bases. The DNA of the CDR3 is TGCGCCAGCAGCTGGGGGACAGGGAGGGACACTGAAGCTTTCTTT. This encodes CASSWGTGRDTEAFF.

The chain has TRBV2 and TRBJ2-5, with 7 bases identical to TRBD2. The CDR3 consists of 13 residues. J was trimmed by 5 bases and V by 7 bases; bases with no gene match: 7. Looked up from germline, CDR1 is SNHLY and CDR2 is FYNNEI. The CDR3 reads CASTGQGGETQYF. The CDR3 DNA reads TGTGCCAGCACCGGCCAGGGAGGGGAGACCCAGTACTTC. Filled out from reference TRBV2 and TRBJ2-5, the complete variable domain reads EPEVTQTPSHQVTQMGQEVILRCVPISNHLYFYWYRQILGQKVEFLVSFYNNEISEKSEIFDDQFSVERPDGSNFTLKIRSTKLEDSAMYFCASTGQGGETQYFGPGTRLLVL.

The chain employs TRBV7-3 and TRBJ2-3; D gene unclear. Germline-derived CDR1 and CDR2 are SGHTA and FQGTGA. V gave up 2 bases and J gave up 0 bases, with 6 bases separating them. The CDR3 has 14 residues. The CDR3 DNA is TGTGCCAGCAGCTTAGACGGGAGCACAGATACGCAGTATTTT. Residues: CASSLDGSTDTQYF.

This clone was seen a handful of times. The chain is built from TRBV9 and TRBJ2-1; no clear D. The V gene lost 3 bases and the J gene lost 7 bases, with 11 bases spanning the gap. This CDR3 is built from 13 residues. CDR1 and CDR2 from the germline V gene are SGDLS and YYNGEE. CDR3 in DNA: TGTGCCAGCAGCGCGGGTAGCCCAAATGAGCAGTTCTTC. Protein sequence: CASSAGSPNEQFF. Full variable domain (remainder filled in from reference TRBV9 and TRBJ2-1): DSGVTQTPKHLITATGQRVTLRCSPRSGDLSVYWYQQSLDQGLQFLIQYYNGEERAKGNILERFSAQQFPDLHSELNLSSLELGDSALYFCASSAGSPNEQFFGPGTRLTVL.